This entry describes one T cell receptor beta chain. Sequencing was performed with immunoSEQ multiplex PCR; in TCRdb, only in-frame clones are kept and a portion is missing. The sample includes 100,000 to 150,000 clones, around nine tenths of them seen just once. The record originates from a study of control samples from healthy donors and cancer patients. Sequencing used blood. This sequence originates from a middle-aged man in good health.

CDR3 sequence (DNA): TGTGCCAGCAGCCAAGAGGGCCCGCCTAGAGATGGCTACACCTTC. Translated: CASSQEGPPRDGYTF. The rearrangement joins TRBV3-1 (or the pseudogene TRBV3-2) to TRBJ1-2; D is undetermined. The V gene lost 0 bases and the J gene lost 6 bases, with 14 bases spanning the gap. The CDR3 is 15 residues long. In germline, CDR1 is LGHDT, CDR2 YNNKEL (reference sequence).